Presented here are 25 T cell receptor beta chains from one specimen sequenced in a study of Ad26.COV2.S vaccination and SARS-CoV-2 variants. Treatment here: 15 to 20 received Ad26.COV2.S at low or high dose, single or two shots; several received placebo; per-sample allocation not given. The investigators took samples on day 63 after the first vaccine or placebo injection. Sequenced by immunoSEQ multiplex PCR; TCRdb stores in-frame clones only, minus some. The repertoire holds some 340,000 clones, about 86% seen once, with 1.9% in the top ten. Sequenced here: peripheral blood, sampled in a trial of Ad26.COV2.S vaccine versus placebo. The receptor source for this set is a person aged 18-65 years who received the Ad26.COV2.S COVID-19 vaccine or a placebo.

This clone has a single count. This chain connects TRBV25-1 to TRBJ1-3; the D is unclear. The CDR3 length is 14 residues. The germline CDR1 and CDR2 sequences are MGHDK and SYGVNS. V lost 7 bases and J lost 1, with 11 bases in between. The DNA of the CDR3 is TGTGCCAGCACCACGACACAGTCTGGAAACACCATATATTTT. This sequence encodes CASTTTQSGNTIYF.

In its sample, this clone was seen a few times. The germline gene is not matched at one end of the junction; a read error may be the cause. Within the sample, other DNA sequences also encode this same CDR3. This chain links TRBV11-2 with TRBJ1-5; maybe TRBD1 (5 bases). Germline V CDR1 and CDR2: SGHAT, FQNNGV. The CDR3 is 13 amino acids. CDR3 sequence: CASSLERGQPQHF. The CDR3 bases are TGTGCCAGCAGCCTAGAACGGGGCCAGCCCCAGCATTTT.

V is TRBV9 and J is TRBJ1-2; no clear D gene. This CDR3 spans 14 amino acids. CDR1 and CDR2 from the germline V gene are SGDLS and YYNGEE. V was clipped by 3 bases and J by 4 bases, with 13 bases between them. CDR3 region: CASSADPAPYGYTF. The CDR3 DNA reads as TGTGCCAGCAGCGCGGATCCGGCACCCTATGGCTACACCTTC.

This chain connects TRBV2 to TRBJ2-5, with D possibly being TRBD2 (7 bases). This CDR3 has 13 amino acids. Trimming shortened V by 9 bases and J by 5 bases, and 16 bases separated the two germline ends. CDR1 and CDR2 from the germline V gene are SNHLY and FYNNEI. The CDR3 nucleotides read TGTGCCAGTACGGGGGGCGTGGGCGAGACCCAGTACTTC. This gives the protein CASTGGVGETQYF.

This chain connects TRBV6-2 or TRBV6-3 to TRBJ2-6; D not resolved. CDR3 length: 15 amino acids. Germline assignment: CDR1 MNHEY and CDR2 SVGEGT. V was trimmed by 2 bases and J by 4 bases, leaving 9 bases between them. This CDR3 is CASSYGNTGANVLTF. In DNA, the CDR3 is TGTGCCAGCAGTTACGGTAATACAGGGGCCAACGTCCTGACTTTC.

This chain uses TRBV5-1 with TRBJ2-1, with 9 bases matching TRBD1. CDR1 and CDR2 from the germline V gene are SGHRS and YFSETQ. The V segment lost 0 bases and the J segment 8 bases; nucleotides outside the gene matches: 6. The CDR3 is 15 residues long. The CDR3 loop reads CASSLEGTGTDEQFF. Here the CDR3 DNA reads TGCGCCAGCAGCTTGGAGGGGACAGGGACGGATGAGCAGTTCTTC.

This clone has just a few counts. The rearrangement joins TRBV7-6 to TRBJ1-1, with a weak D call TRBD1 (5 bases). Trimming took 1 base from V and 1 from J, leaving 10 bases between them. Per germline, CDR1 SGHVS and CDR2 FNYEAQ. The length of the CDR3 is 15 residues. In DNA, the CDR3 is TGTGCCAGCAGCTTAGAGCCAGGGAAGAACACTGAAGCTTTCTTT. Its translation: CASSLEPGKNTEAFF.

The J gene is TRBJ2-7, the V gene TRBV11-1; either TRBD1 or TRBD2 may fit D (5 bases each). The CDR3 is made up of 15 amino acids. The germline V gene encodes CDR1 SGHAT and CDR2 FQDESV (reference sequence). Trimming left V 4 bases short and J 2 bases short, with 15 bases between. DNA for the CDR3: TGTGCCAGCAGCTCCGGCCCGGGGACCACCTACGAGCAGTACTTC. Amino acids: CASSSGPGTTYEQYF.

V is TRBV9 and J is TRBJ1-3; D not certain. V was cut by 0 bases and J by 0 bases, with 7 bases left in between. This CDR3 is 15 amino acids long. CDR1 and CDR2 (germline): SGDLS, YYNGEE. Here the CDR3 DNA reads TGTGCCAGCAGCGTAGACGGCAACTCTGGAAACACCATATATTTT. As protein: CASSVDGNSGNTIYF.

This rearrangement joins TRBV6-2 or TRBV6-3 to TRBJ1-2; tentative D call: TRBD1 (5 bases). V lost 3 bases, J lost 5 bases, and 22 bases lay in between. CDR3 length equals 17 residues. Germline V gene lookup returns CDR1 MNHEY and CDR2 SVGEGT. This CDR3 reads CASSYPGRQVTSYGYTF. The CDR3 DNA is TGTGCCAGCAGTTATCCAGGGCGTCAAGTTACAAGTTATGGCTACACCTTC.

The V call is TRBV7-6, the J call TRBJ2-3; maybe TRBD2 (6 bases). V was trimmed by 4 bases and J by 8 bases, leaving 16 bases between them. Germline V gene sequence: CDR1 SGHVS, CDR2 FNYEAQ. CDR3 size: 14 residues. Here the CDR3 DNA reads TGTGCCAGCAGCTCAACAAGACTAGATGGTACGCAGTATTTT. This sequence encodes CASSSTRLDGTQYF. The variable domain in full, with the rest retrieved from reference TRBV7-6 and TRBJ2-3, is GAGVSQSPRYKVTKRGQDVALRCDPISGHVSLYWYRQALGQGPEFLTYFNYEAQQDKSGLPNDRFSAERPEGSISTLTIQRTEQRDSAMYRCASSSTRLDGTQYFGPGTRLTVL.

The rearrangement links TRBV5-1 to TRBJ2-1; D might be TRBD1 or TRBD2, each matching 5 bases. CDR3 length: 14 residues. V lost 5 bases, J lost 7 bases, and 16 bases lay in between. CDR1 SGHRS and CDR2 YFSETQ come from the germline V gene. The CDR3 loop is CASSRQLGGNEQFF. The CDR3 DNA sequence: TGCGCCAGCAGTAGACAGCTAGGAGGAAATGAGCAGTTCTTC.

V gene TRBV7-2 combines with J gene TRBJ1-6; TRBD1 is a possible D gene (5 bases). V shed 1 base and J shed 14 bases, with 9 bases lying between them. This CDR3 has 12 amino acids. The germline V gene encodes CDR1 SGHTA and CDR2 FQGNSA. CDR3 coding DNA: TGTGCCAGCAGCTTAGAGGGACTAACCCTCCACTTT. This translates into CASSLEGLTLHF.

The gene calls are TRBV4-3 and TRBJ2-6; 7 bases match TRBD1. Trimming took 5 bases from V and 3 from J; bases not matched to a gene: 4. In germline, CDR1 is LGHNA, CDR2 YSLEER. CDR3 length: 15 residues. The CDR3 DNA reads TGCGCCAGCAGCTCCACAGGGGATGGGGCCAACGTCCTGACTTTC. Protein sequence: CASSSTGDGANVLTF.

The chain joins TRBV9 to TRBJ1-6, with D possibly matching TRBD1 (5 bases). In germline, CDR1 is SGDLS, CDR2 YYNGEE. This CDR3 has 16 residues. V lost 4 bases and J lost 9, with 20 bases in between. The CDR3 nucleotides read TGTGCCAGCAGCATCACCGGGACTCGAGGCCCTTCACCCCTCCACTTT. It encodes CASSITGTRGPSPLHF.

The chain combines TRBV20-1 with TRBJ2-7; maybe TRBD2 (6 bases). Germline loops: CDR1 DFQATT, CDR2 SNEGSKA (reference sequence). Trimming pared 3 bases from V and 2 bases from J, leaving 14 bases between. This CDR3 is 14 amino acids long. CDR3 loop: CSASNGRRAYEQYF. As DNA, the CDR3 is TGCAGTGCTAGTAATGGACGGAGGGCCTACGAGCAGTACTTC.

This chain joins TRBV28 and TRBJ2-5; the D call may be TRBD1 or TRBD2 (6 bases each). The V end lost 7 bases, the J end lost 2 bases, and 20 bases lay between the germline ends. Germline V CDR1 and CDR2: MDHEN, SYDVKM. The CDR3 contains 16 residues. CDR3 DNA: TGTGCCAGCACCATACTTAGCGGAGGGACACAAGAGACCCAGTACTTC. Amino acid sequence: CASTILSGGTQETQYF.

This clone was counted a few times. The chain couples TRBV25-1 to TRBJ1-1; 10 positions agree with TRBD1. Germline loops: CDR1 MGHDK, CDR2 SYGVNS. The CDR3 covers 14 residues. V lost 8 bases and J lost 4; bases outside the gene matches: 7. The CDR3 is CASAWDRGATEAFF. In nucleotides, the CDR3 is TGTGCCAGCGCCTGGGACAGGGGCGCCACTGAAGCTTTCTTT.

The genes are TRBV4-3 and TRBJ1-3, with 12 bases aligning to TRBD1. V dropped 4 bases and J dropped 2; count of bases not matched to a gene: 3. The CDR3 has 16 residues. Looked up from germline, CDR1 is LGHNA and CDR2 is YSLEER. This CDR3 is CASSPGDRGPGNTIYF. In nucleotides, the CDR3 is TGCGCCAGCAGCCCGGGGGACAGGGGGCCTGGAAACACCATATATTTT.

V usage is TRBV24-1 and J usage is TRBJ2-3; D is unclear. Germline V lookup: CDR1 KGHDR, CDR2 SFDVKD. The length of the CDR3 is 16 residues. The V gene lost 1 base and the J gene lost 2 bases, with 12 bases spanning the gap. The CDR3: CATSDFGQRPTDTQYF. DNA of the CDR3: TGTGCCACCAGTGATTTTGGTCAGAGGCCCACAGATACGCAGTATTTT.

V usage is TRBV2 and J usage is TRBJ1-1; D perhaps matches TRBD1 (5 bases). The CDR3 length is 14 residues. CDR1 and CDR2 from the germline V gene are SNHLY and FYNNEI. Trimming removed 6 bases from V and 1 base from J, with 12 bases in between. CDR3 loop: CASRERTGNTEAFF. The CDR3 DNA reads TGTGCCAGCAGAGAGCGTACAGGGAACACTGAAGCTTTCTTT.

The V and J genes are TRBV5-1 and TRBJ1-4, with 7 bases matching TRBD1. Germline CDR1 is SGHRS and CDR2 is YFSETQ. The CDR3 has 14 residues. Trimming cost V 4 bases and J 8 bases; bases outside gene matches: 8. The CDR3 DNA is TGCGCCAGCAGCCCCCGGGACAGCGGCGAAAAACTGTTTTTT. This gives the protein CASSPRDSGEKLFF.

The genes are TRBV3-1 (or the pseudogene TRBV3-2) and TRBJ1-2; 7 bases map to TRBD1. The germline gives CDR1 LGHDT, CDR2 YNNKEL (reference sequence). This CDR3 has 15 amino acids. The V gene end was trimmed by 1 base and the J gene end by 2 bases; junction bases not matched to a gene: 4. The CDR3 is CASSQGQGTNYGYTF. CDR3 DNA: TGTGCCAGCAGCCAAGGACAGGGAACAAACTATGGCTACACCTTC.

V is TRBV29-1 and J is TRBJ1-1, with D possibly being TRBD1 (6 bases). The germline V gene encodes CDR1 SQVTM and CDR2 ANQGSEA. The V and J ends lost 6 bases and 1 base respectively, with 12 bases between them. This CDR3 has 13 amino acids. CDR3 nucleotides: TGCAGCGTATTGACAGGTTCGAACACTGAAGCTTTCTTT. This sequence encodes CSVLTGSNTEAFF.

This clone was seen a handful of times. The sample contains more than one DNA sequence encoding this CDR3. V and J are TRBV2 and TRBJ2-7; 9 nucleotides match TRBD2. The V segment lost 8 bases and the J segment 5 bases; nucleotides outside the gene matches: 10. Looked up from germline, CDR1 is SNHLY and CDR2 is FYNNEI. This CDR3 comprises 14 residues. The DNA of the CDR3 is TGTGCCAGCCAACCGGGACTAGCCAGACACGAGCAGTACTTC. The encoded protein is CASQPGLARHEQYF.